The 16 T cell receptor beta chains reported below all come from one sample, sequenced in a study of T cells after somatic rescue of genetic block. This table comes from immunoSEQ multiplex PCR, and its TCRdb copy is limited to in-frame clones, with some not included. Among just over 14,000 clones listed, 60% to 80% were seen once. Sample: peripheral blood mononuclear cells (PBMCs). The receptors were sampled from a boy aged 5 to 17.

The chain combines TRBV19 with TRBJ2-4; D may correspond to TRBD1 or TRBD2 (6 bases each). V lost 0 bases and J 7 bases, leaving 22 bases between the germline ends. The CDR3 covers 18 residues. From germline, CDR1 is LNHDA and CDR2 SQIVND (reference sequence). CDR3 in amino acids: CASSIDHNKPGGRNIQYF. The DNA for the CDR3 is TGTGCCAGTAGTATAGACCACAACAAGCCCGGGGGCCGGAACATTCAGTACTTC. The variable domain in full, with the rest retrieved from reference TRBV19 and TRBJ2-4, is DGGITQSPKYLFRKEGQNVTLSCEQNLNHDAMYWYRQDPGQGLRLIYYSQIVNDFQKGDIAEGYSVSREKKESFPLTVTSAQKNPTAFYLCASSIDHNKPGGRNIQYFGAGTRLSVL.

The gene calls are TRBV25-1 and TRBJ1-2, with a tentative D call TRBD1 (5 bases). The CDR3 extends over 18 amino acids. Trimming stripped 0 bases from V and 4 bases from J, with 21 bases between. Germline loops: CDR1 MGHDK, CDR2 SYGVNS. In DNA, the CDR3 is TGTGCCAGCAGTGAATATAAGGGTGAGGGGCAAGGGAGCTATGGCTACACCTTC. Translation: CASSEYKGEGQGSYGYTF.

This clone has a handful of counts. The CDR3 protein is CASSQNGLQVYEQYF. CDR3 sequence (DNA): TGCGCCAGCAGCCAAAACGGGCTTCAGGTCTACGAGCAGTACTTC. The V call is TRBV4-1, the J call TRBJ2-7; D not resolved. The CDR3 is 15 residues long. V was trimmed by 2 bases and J by 3 bases, leaving 14 bases between them. Germline CDR1 MGHRA, CDR2 YSYEKL.

The chain links TRBV18 to TRBJ2-3; D perhaps matches TRBD1 (5 bases). V shed 0 bases and J shed 4 bases, with 11 bases lying between them. There are 15 residues in the CDR3. Germline V gene data show CDR1 as KGHSH and CDR2 as LQKENI. This CDR3 reads CASSPPWGSPDTQYF. DNA for the CDR3: TGTGCCAGCTCACCACCGTGGGGCAGCCCAGATACGCAGTATTTT.

The chain combines TRBV9 with TRBJ2-5; no clear D gene. From germline, CDR1 is SGDLS and CDR2 YYNGEE. The ends were cut back, 4 bases at V and 1 base at J, with 14 bases in the middle. This CDR3 comprises 15 residues. The chain's CDR3 is CASSPWERPQETQYF. CDR3 sequence (DNA): TGTGCCAGCAGCCCCTGGGAACGGCCCCAAGAGACCCAGTACTTC.

This rearrangement joins TRBV30 to TRBJ1-5; D might be TRBD1 (5 bases). This CDR3 has 14 amino acids. Trimming cost V 0 bases and J 7 bases, with 13 bases left between them. From germline, CDR1 is GTSNPN and CDR2 SVGIG (reference sequence). The CDR3 region is CAWSVRMGEQPQHF. CDR3 nucleotide sequence: TGTGCCTGGAGTGTACGAATGGGGGAGCAGCCCCAGCATTTT.

The genes are TRBV5-1 and TRBJ2-3; possible D gene TRBD2, 6 bases. Looked up from germline, CDR1 is SGHRS and CDR2 is YFSETQ. Trimming took off 4 bases at V and 1 base at J, with 13 bases between the two ends. This CDR3 region has 15 residues. CDR3 nucleotide sequence: TGCGCCAGCAGCCCCGGGAGCTTGGGCACAGATACGCAGTATTTT. Translation gives CASSPGSLGTDTQYF.

The J gene is TRBJ2-7, the V gene TRBV11-2, with D unresolved. Trimming removed 4 bases at V and 4 bases at J, with 5 bases between. Germline V lookup: CDR1 SGHAT, CDR2 FQNNGV. The CDR3 totals 11 residues. As DNA, the CDR3 is TGTGCCAGCAGCTCCTCGTACGAGCAGTACTTC. Protein sequence: CASSSSYEQYF.

The chain is built from TRBV19 and TRBJ2-7, with 8 bases that match TRBD1. Germline V CDR1 and CDR2: LNHDA, SQIVND (reference sequence). The CDR3 is 15 residues long. Trimming took 4 bases from V and 4 from J; bases not matched to a gene: 9. The CDR3, as DNA: TGTGCCAGTAGTAAAGGTGTCAGGGGGCCGTACGAGCAGTACTTC. It is translated as CASSKGVRGPYEQYF.

This CDR3 reads CASGRTLGEGEQYF. The CDR3 DNA follows: TGTGCCAGCGGTCGGACTCTTGGGGAGGGCGAGCAGTACTTC. The V call is TRBV6-1, the J call TRBJ2-7, with 7 bases fitting TRBD2. The trim removed 8 bases at V and 6 bases at J, leaving 13 bases unmatched. Germline V gene sequence: CDR1 MNHNS, CDR2 SASEGT. This CDR3 is built from 14 residues.

The chain employs TRBV5-4 and TRBJ2-3; TRBD1 might be the D (7 bases). Looked up from germline, CDR1 is SGHNT and CDR2 is YYREEE (reference sequence). The V and J ends lost 4 bases and 2 bases respectively, with 11 bases between them. CDR3 length: 14 residues. The CDR3 DNA is TGTGCCAGCAGCGCGGGACAGTTCACAGATACGCAGTATTTT. It translates to CASSAGQFTDTQYF.

In this sample, this clone turned up a few times. The chain is built from TRBV5-1 and TRBJ2-2, with D uncertain. V was cut by 3 bases and J by 3 bases, with 9 bases left in between. Germline lookup yields CDR1 SGHRS and CDR2 YFSETQ. The CDR3 runs 14 residues. The DNA of the CDR3 is TGCGCCAGCAGCTCCCGACGGTACACCGGGGAGCTGTTTTTT. It specifies CASSSRRYTGELFF.

In its sample, this clone was seen a few times. The gene calls are TRBV5-1 and TRBJ2-5; 12 bases map to TRBD2. This CDR3 region has 16 residues. Germline CDR1 is SGHRS and CDR2 is YFSETQ. With V trimmed by 0 bases and J by 5 bases, 5 bases remained unmatched. The CDR3 coding sequence is TGCGCCAGCAGCTTGGTGCTAGCGGGGGGGTTGGAGACCCAGTACTTC. This codes for CASSLVLAGGLETQYF.

The genes are TRBV11-2 and TRBJ2-7; TRBD1 is a possible D gene (6 bases). The length of the CDR3 is 13 residues. V lost 3 bases and J 6 bases, leaving 12 bases between the germline ends. Germline V gene data show CDR1 as SGHAT and CDR2 as FQNNGV. The CDR3 sequence is CASSLGQTLEQYF. The CDR3 DNA follows: TGTGCCAGCAGCTTGGGACAAACTCTCGAGCAGTACTTC. Variable domain in full (rest from reference TRBV11-2 and TRBJ2-7): EAGVAQSPRYKIIEKRQSVAFWCNPISGHATLYWYQQILGQGPKLLIQFQNNGVVDDSQLPKDRFSAERLKGVDSTLKIQPAKLEDSAVYLCASSLGQTLEQYFGPGTRLTVT.

The chain carries TRBV10-3 and TRBJ2-5; no firm D call. This CDR3 region has 13 residues. Germline V gene sequence: CDR1 ENHRY, CDR2 SYGVKD. Trimming shortened V by 0 bases and J by 2 bases, and 4 bases separated the two germline ends. CDR3 sequence: CAISESLQETQYF. For the CDR3, the DNA is TGTGCCATCAGTGAGTCGCTGCAAGAGACCCAGTACTTC.

CDR3 residues: CASRRLAGGQETQYF. As DNA, the CDR3 is TGTGCCAGTAGAAGACTAGCGGGAGGCCAAGAGACCCAGTACTTC. J is TRBJ2-5 and V is TRBV19; 13 nucleotides agree with TRBD2. Germline CDR1 and CDR2: LNHDA and SQIVND (reference sequence). The length of the CDR3 is 15 residues. The V segment lost 6 bases and the J segment 1 base; nucleotides outside the gene matches: 2.